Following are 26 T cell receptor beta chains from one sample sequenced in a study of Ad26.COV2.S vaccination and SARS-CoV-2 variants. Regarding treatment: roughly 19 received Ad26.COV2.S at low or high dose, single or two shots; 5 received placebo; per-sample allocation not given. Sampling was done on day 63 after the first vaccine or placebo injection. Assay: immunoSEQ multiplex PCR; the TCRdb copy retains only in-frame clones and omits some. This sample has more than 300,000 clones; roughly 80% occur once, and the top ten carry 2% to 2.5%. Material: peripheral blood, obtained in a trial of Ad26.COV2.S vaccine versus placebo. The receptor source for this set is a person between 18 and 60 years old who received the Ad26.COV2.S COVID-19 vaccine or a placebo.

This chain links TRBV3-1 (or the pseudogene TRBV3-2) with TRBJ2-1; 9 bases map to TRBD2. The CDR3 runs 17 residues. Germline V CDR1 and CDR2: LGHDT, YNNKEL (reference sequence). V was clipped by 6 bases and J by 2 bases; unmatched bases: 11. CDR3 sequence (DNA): TGTGCCAGCAGTAGGCTAGCGGGGACCCGAACCTACAATGAGCAGTTCTTC. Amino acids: CASSRLAGTRTYNEQFF.

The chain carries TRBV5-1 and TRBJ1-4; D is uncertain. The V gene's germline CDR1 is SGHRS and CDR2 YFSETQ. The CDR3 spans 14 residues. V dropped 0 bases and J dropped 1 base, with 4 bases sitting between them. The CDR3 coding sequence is TGCGCCAGCAGCTTGGCAGTAACTAATGAAAAACTGTTTTTT. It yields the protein CASSLAVTNEKLFF.

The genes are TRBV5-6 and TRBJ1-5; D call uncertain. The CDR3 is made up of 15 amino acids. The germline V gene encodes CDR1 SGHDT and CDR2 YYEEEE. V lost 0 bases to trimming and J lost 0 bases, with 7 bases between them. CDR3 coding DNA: TGTGCCAGCAGCTTGGAGAGATATAGCAATCAGCCCCAGCATTTT. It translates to CASSLERYSNQPQHF.

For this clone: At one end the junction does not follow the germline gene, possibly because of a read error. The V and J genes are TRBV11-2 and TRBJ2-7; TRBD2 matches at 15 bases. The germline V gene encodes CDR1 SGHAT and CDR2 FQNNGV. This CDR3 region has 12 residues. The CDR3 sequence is CASSTGTSGGNF. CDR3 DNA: TGTGCCAGCAGCACCGGGACTAGCGGGGGGAACTTC. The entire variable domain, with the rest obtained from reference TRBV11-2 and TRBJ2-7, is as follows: EAGVAQSPRYKIIEKRQSVAFWCNPISGHATLYWYQQILGQGPKLLIQFQNNGVVDDSQLPKDRFSAERLKGVDSTLKIQPAKLEDSAVYLCASSTGTSGGNFGPGTRLTVT.

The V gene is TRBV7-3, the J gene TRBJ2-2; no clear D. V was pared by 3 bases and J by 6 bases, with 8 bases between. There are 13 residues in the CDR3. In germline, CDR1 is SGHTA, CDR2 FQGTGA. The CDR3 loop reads CASSLVRPGELFF. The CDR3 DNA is TGTGCCAGCAGCTTGGTCCGTCCCGGGGAGCTGTTTTTT.

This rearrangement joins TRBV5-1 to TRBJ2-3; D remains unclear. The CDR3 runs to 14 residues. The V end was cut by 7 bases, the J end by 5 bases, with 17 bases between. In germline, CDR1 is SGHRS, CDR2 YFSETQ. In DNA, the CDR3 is TGCGCCAGCTGCCTGGGTTCGGCGATAGATACGCAGTATTTT. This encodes CASCLGSAIDTQYF.

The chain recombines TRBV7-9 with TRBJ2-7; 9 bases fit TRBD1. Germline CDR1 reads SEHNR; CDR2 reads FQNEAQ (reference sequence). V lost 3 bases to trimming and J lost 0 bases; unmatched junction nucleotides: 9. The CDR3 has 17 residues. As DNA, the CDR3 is TGTGCCAGCAGCTTCACCCCCGGGACAGGGTCCTCCTACGAGCAGTACTTC. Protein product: CASSFTPGTGSSYEQYF.

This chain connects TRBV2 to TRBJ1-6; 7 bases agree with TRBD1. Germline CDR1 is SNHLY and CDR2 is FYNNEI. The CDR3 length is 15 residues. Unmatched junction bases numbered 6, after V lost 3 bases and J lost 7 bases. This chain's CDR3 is CASSEVLRGNSPLHF. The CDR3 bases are TGTGCCAGCAGTGAGGTCCTCAGGGGGAATTCACCCCTCCACTTT. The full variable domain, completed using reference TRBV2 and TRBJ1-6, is EPEVTQTPSHQVTQMGQEVILRCVPISNHLYFYWYRQILGQKVEFLVSFYNNEISEKSEIFDDQFSVERPDGSNFTLKIRSTKLEDSAMYFCASSEVLRGNSPLHFGNGTRLTVT.

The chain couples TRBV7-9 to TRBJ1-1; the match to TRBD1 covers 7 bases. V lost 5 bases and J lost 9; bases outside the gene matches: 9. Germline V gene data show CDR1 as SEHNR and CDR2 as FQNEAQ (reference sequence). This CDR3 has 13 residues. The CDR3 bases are TGTGCCAGCAGCCGGGACAGTCTTTGGCAAGCTTTCTTT. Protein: CASSRDSLWQAFF. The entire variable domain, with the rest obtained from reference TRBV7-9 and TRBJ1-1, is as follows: DTGVSQNPRHKITKRGQNVTFRCDPISEHNRLYWYRQTLGQGPEFLTYFQNEAQLEKSRLLSDRFSAERPKGSFSTLEIQRTEQGDSAMYLCASSRDSLWQAFFGQGTRLTVV.

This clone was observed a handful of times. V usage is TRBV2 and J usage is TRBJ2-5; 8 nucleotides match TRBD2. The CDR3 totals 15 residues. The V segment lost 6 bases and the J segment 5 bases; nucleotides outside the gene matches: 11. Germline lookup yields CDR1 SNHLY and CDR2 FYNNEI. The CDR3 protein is CASSPSGRYEETQYF. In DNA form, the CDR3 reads TGTGCCAGCAGCCCTAGCGGGCGCTACGAGGAGACCCAGTACTTC.

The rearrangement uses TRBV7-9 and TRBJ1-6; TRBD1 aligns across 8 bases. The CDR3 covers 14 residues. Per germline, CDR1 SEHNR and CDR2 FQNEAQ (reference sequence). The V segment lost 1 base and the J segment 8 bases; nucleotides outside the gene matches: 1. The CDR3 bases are TGTGCCAGCAGCTTAGGGGGACAGGATTCACCCCTCCACTTT. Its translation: CASSLGGQDSPLHF. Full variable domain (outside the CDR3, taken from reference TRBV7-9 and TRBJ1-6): DTGVSQNPRHKITKRGQNVTFRCDPISEHNRLYWYRQTLGQGPEFLTYFQNEAQLEKSRLLSDRFSAERPKGSFSTLEIQRTEQGDSAMYLCASSLGGQDSPLHFGNGTRLTVT.

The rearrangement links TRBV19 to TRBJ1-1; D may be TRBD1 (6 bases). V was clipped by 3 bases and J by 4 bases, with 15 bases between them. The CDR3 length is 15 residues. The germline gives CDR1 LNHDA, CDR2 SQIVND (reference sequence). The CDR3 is CASSIMGAQGTEAFF. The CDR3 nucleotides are TGTGCCAGTAGTATTATGGGGGCACAGGGCACTGAAGCTTTCTTT.

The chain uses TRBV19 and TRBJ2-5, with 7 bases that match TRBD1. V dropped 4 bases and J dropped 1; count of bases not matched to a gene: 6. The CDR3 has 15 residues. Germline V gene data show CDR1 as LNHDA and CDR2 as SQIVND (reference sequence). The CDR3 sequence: CASSRQGQFQETQYF. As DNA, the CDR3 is TGTGCCAGTAGTAGACAGGGTCAATTCCAAGAGACCCAGTACTTC.

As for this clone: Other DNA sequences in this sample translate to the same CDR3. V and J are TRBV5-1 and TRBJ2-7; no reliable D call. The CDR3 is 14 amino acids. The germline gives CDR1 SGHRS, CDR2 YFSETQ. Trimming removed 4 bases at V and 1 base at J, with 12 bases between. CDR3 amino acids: CASSKRTESYEQYF. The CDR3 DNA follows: TGCGCCAGCAGCAAAAGGACGGAGTCCTACGAGCAGTACTTC.

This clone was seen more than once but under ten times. The DNA for the CDR3 is TGCGCCAGCAGTGAGTCCGGGATAAAGCCCCTCCACTTT. Protein sequence: CASSESGIKPLHF. The chain couples TRBV10-1 to TRBJ1-6; D not certain. This CDR3 contains 13 residues. Trimming pared 0 bases from V and 13 bases from J, leaving 10 bases between. The germline CDR1 and CDR2 sequences are WNHNN and SYGVQD (reference sequence).

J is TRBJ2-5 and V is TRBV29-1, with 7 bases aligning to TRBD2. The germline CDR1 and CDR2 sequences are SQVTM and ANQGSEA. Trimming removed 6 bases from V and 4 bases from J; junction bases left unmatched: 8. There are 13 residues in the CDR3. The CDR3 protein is CSVRSGRGETQYF. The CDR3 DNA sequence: TGCAGCGTACGATCGGGGAGGGGAGAGACCCAGTACTTC.

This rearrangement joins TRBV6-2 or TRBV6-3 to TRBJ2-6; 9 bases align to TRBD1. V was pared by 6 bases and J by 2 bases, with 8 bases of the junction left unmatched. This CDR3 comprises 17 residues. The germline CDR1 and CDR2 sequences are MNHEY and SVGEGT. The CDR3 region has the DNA TGTGCCAGCAGCAAGGGACAGGGAGGGGCTGGGGCCAACGTCCTGACTTTC. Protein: CASSKGQGGAGANVLTF.

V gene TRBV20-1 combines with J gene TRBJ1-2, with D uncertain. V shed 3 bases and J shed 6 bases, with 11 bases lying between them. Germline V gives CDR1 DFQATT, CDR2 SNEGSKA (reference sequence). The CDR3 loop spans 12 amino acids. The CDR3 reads CSASGVLDGYTF. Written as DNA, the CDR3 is TGCAGTGCTAGTGGGGTTTTGGATGGCTACACCTTC.

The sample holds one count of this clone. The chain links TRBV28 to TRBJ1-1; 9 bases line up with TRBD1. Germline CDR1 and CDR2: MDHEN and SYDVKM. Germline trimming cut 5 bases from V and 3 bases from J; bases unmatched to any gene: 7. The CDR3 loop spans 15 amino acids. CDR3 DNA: TGTGCCAGCAGTAGACCGGGACAGGGCGACACTGAAGCTTTCTTT. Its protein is CASSRPGQGDTEAFF.

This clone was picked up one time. CDR3 coding DNA: TGTGCCAGCAGCTCCTCAACCCGGGACACTTATGGCTACACCTTC. Amino acid sequence: CASSSSTRDTYGYTF. The chain carries TRBV5-5 and TRBJ1-2; TRBD1 might be the D (6 bases). V gave up 3 bases and J gave up 5 bases, with 17 bases separating them. The germline V gene encodes CDR1 SGHKS and CDR2 YYEKEE (reference sequence). CDR3 size: 15 residues.

The CDR3 is CASSEVWLHPTGELFF. The DNA for the CDR3 is TGTGCCAGCAGTGAAGTGTGGCTACACCCCACCGGGGAGCTGTTTTTT. The chain carries TRBV6-1 and TRBJ2-2; no reliable D call. Germline CDR1 reads MNHNS; CDR2 reads SASEGT. This CDR3 has 16 residues. Trimming took off 1 base at V and 4 bases at J, with 13 bases between the two ends.

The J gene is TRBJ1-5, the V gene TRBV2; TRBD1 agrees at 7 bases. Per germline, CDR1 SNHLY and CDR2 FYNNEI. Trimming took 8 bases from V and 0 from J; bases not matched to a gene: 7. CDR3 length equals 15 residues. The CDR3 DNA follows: TGTGCCAGCGAAGACAGGGCTTATAGCAATCAGCCCCAGCATTTT. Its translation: CASEDRAYSNQPQHF.

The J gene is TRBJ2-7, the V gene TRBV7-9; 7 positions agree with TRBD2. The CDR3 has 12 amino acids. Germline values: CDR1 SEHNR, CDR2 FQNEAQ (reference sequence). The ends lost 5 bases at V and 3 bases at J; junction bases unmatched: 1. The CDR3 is CASSRDYYEQYF. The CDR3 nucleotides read TGTGCCAGCAGCCGGGACTACTACGAGCAGTACTTC.

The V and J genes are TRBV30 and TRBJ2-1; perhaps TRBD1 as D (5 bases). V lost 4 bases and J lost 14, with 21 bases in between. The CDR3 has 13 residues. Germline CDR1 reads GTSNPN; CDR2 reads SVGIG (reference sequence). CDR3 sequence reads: CAWTPTARGLKFF. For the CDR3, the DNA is TGTGCCTGGACCCCGACAGCAAGGGGATTGAAGTTCTTC.

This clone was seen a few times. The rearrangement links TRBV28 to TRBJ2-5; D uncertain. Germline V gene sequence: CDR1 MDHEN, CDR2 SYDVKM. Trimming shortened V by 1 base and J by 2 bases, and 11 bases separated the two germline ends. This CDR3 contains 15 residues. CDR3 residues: CASSLFTAVQETQYF. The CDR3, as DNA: TGTGCCAGCAGTTTATTTACAGCCGTACAAGAGACCCAGTACTTC.

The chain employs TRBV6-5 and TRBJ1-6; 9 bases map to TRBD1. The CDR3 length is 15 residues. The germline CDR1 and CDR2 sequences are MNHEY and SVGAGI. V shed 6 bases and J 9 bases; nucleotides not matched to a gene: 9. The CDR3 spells CASSMGQGFRSPLHF. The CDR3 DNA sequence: TGTGCCAGCAGCATGGGACAGGGTTTTCGTTCACCCCTCCACTTT.